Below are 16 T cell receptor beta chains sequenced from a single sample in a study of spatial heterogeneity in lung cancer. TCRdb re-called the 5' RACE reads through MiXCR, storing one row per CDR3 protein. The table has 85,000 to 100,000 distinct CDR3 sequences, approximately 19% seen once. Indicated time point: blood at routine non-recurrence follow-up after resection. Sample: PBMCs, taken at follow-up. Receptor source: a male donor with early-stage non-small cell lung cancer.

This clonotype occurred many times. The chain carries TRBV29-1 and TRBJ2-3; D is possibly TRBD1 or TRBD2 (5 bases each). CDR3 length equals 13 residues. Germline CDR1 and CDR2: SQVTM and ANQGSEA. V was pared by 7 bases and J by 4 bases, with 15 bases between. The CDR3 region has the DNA TGCAGCGCCGGGACCATGGGGGCAGATACGCAGTATTTT. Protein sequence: CSAGTMGADTQYF.

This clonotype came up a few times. Here the CDR3 DNA reads TGCGCCAGCAGCTTGTTGCCCAGCTCGAACACTGAAGCTTTCTTT. Protein: CASSLLPSSNTEAFF. The genes are TRBV5-1 and TRBJ1-1; D gene uncertain. The germline V and J ends were trimmed by 1 base and 1 base, with 11 bases remaining between them. This CDR3 has 15 amino acids. Germline CDR1 and CDR2: SGHRS and YFSETQ.

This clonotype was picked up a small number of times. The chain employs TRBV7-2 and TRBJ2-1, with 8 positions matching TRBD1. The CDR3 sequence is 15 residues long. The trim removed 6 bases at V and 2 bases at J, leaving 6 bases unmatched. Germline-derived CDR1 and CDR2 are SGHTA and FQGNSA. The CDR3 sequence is CASSSDRATYNEQFF. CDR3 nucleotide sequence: TGTGCCAGCAGTTCGGACAGGGCGACCTACAATGAGCAGTTCTTC.

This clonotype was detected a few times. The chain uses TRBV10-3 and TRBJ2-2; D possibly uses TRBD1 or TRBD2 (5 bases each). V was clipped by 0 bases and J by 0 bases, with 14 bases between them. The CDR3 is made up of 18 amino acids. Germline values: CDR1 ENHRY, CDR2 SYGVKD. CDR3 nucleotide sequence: TGTGCCATCAGTGAGTCTCGCCCCGGGACCGCGAACACCGGGGAGCTGTTTTTT. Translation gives CAISESRPGTANTGELFF.

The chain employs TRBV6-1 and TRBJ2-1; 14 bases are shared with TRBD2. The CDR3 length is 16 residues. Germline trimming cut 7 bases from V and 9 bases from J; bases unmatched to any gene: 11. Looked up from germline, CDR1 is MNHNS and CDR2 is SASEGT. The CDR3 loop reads CASTEDWGLAGVEQFF. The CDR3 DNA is TGTGCCAGCACCGAGGACTGGGGACTAGCGGGAGTTGAGCAGTTCTTC.

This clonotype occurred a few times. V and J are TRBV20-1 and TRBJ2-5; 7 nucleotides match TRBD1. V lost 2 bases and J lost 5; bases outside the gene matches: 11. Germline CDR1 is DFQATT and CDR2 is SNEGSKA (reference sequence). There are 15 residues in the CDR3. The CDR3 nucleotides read TGCAGTGCTAGAAACCCTAAGGGGGCGGGTGAGACCCAGTACTTC. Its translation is CSARNPKGAGETQYF.

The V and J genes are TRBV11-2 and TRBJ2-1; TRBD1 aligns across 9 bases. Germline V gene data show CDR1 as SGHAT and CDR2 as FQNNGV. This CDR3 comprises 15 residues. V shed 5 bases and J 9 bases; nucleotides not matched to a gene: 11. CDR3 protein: CASSPQTGGTGEQFF. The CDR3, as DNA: TGTGCCAGCAGCCCACAGACAGGGGGTACAGGTGAGCAGTTCTTC. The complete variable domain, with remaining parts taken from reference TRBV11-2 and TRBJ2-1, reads EAGVAQSPRYKIIEKRQSVAFWCNPISGHATLYWYQQILGQGPKLLIQFQNNGVVDDSQLPKDRFSAERLKGVDSTLKIQPAKLEDSAVYLCASSPQTGGTGEQFFGPGTRLTVL.

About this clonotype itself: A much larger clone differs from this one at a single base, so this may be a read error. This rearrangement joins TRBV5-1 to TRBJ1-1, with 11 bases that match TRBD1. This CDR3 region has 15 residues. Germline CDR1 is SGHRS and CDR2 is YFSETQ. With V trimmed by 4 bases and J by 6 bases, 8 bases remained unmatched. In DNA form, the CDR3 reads TGCGCCAGCAGCCCCCGGGACAGGGGGAAATCTGAAGCTTTCTTT. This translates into CASSPRDRGKSEAFF.

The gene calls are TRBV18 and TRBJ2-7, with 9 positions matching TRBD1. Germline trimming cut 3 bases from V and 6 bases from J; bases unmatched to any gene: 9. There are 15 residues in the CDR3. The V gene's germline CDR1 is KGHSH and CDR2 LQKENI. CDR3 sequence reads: CASSPRTGEGFEQYV. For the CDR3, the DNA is TGTGCCAGCTCACCCAGGACAGGGGAGGGTTTCGAGCAGTACGTC.

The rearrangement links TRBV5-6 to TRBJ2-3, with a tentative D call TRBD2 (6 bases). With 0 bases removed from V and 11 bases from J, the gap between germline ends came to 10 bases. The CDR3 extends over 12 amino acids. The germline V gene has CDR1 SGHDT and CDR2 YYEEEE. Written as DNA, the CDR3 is TGTGCCAGCAGCTTGGGGGACTCCCGGCAGTATTTT. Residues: CASSLGDSRQYF.

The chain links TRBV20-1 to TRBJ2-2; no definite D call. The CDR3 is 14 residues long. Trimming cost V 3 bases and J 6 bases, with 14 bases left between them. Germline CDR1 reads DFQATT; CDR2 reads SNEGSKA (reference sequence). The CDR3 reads CSARPGSRPGELFF. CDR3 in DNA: TGCAGTGCTAGGCCCGGGTCAAGGCCCGGGGAGCTGTTTTTT.

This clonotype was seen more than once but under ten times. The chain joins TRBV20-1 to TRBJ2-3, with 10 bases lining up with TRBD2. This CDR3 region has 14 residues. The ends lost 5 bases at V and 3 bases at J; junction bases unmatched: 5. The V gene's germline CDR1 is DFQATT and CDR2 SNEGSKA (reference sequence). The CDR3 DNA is TGCAGTGCTGAGCGGGAGGGCCGGACAGATACGCAGTATTTT. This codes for CSAEREGRTDTQYF.

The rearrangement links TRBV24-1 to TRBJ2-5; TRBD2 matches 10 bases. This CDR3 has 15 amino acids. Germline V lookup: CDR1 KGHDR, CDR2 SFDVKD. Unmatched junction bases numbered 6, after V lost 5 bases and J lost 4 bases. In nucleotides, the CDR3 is TGTGCCACCAGTGCCACTAGCGGGACTCGAGAGACCCAGTACTTC. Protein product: CATSATSGTRETQYF.

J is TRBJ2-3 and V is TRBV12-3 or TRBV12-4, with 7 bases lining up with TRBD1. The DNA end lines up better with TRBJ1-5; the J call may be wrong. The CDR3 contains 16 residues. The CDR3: CASSLSLGTEPDTQHF. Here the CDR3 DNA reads TGTGCCAGCAGTTTATCGCTAGGGACAGAGCCAGATACGCAGCATTTT.

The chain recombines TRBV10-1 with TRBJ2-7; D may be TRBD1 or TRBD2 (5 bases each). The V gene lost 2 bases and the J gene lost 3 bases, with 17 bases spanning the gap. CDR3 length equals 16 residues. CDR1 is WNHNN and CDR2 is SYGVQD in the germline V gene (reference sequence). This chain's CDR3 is CASSEPMRDGYYEQYV. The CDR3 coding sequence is TGCGCCAGCAGTGAGCCAATGAGGGACGGTTACTACGAGCAGTACGTC.

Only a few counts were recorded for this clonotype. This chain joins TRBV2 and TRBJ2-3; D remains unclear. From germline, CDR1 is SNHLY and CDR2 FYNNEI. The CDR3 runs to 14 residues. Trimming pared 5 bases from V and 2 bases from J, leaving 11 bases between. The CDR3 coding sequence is TGTGCCAGCAGTTCCCTCTCCCCCACAGATACGCAGTATTTT. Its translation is CASSSLSPTDTQYF.